The 13 T cell receptor beta chains reported below all come from one sample, sequenced in a study of T cells in Graves' hyperthyroidism and ophthalmopathy (dated by TCRdb to the late 2010s). Receptor amplification or capture employed multiplex PCR. For sequencing, an Illumina HiSeq 2000 was employed. Amplification of TCR beta CDR3 regions was carried out from RNA transcripts. The TCR CDR3 was subjected to a first round of RT-PCR using the HTBI primer set and the Qiagen OneStep RT-PCR kit. TCRdb cleaned the public reads at Q25 with fastp, built clones with MiXCR and kept in-frame beta chains. Rows are unified per CDR3 protein, each entry keeping the most common DNA and genes. In this sample the table shows roughly 500,000 distinct CDR3 sequences, around 22% of which occur a single time. Approximately 10% of the sample goes to the ten largest clones. Source material: blood. These TCRs come from a woman aged 30 to 39 with Graves' ophthalmopathy.

The CDR3 is CASSLDRTVYGYTF. In DNA form, the CDR3 reads TGCGCCAGCAGCTTGGACCGGACGGTCTATGGCTACACCTTC. V usage is TRBV5-1 and J usage is TRBJ1-2; D is undetermined. V was clipped by 0 bases and J by 4 bases, with 10 bases between them. Germline CDR1 reads SGHRS; CDR2 reads YFSETQ. The CDR3 totals 14 residues.

This clonotype was seen repeatedly, ten times or more. The chain is built from TRBV4-2 and TRBJ1-5, with 11 bases identical to TRBD1. V was clipped by 3 bases and J by 2 bases; unmatched bases: 3. The CDR3 is 16 residues long. Germline V gives CDR1 LGHNA, CDR2 YNFKEQ. CDR3 sequence: CASSQTGQGGNQPQHF. CDR3 bases: TGTGCCAGCAGCCAGACGGGACAGGGGGGCAATCAGCCCCAGCATTTT.

This clonotype was counted only a few times. This chain's CDR3 is CASSNSLNEKLFF. CDR3 sequence (DNA): TGTGCCAGCAGTAACAGTCTTAATGAAAAACTGTTTTTT. This chain uses TRBV2 with TRBJ1-4; no clear D gene. Germline-derived CDR1 and CDR2 are SNHLY and FYNNEI. The germline V and J ends were trimmed by 5 bases and 4 bases, with 8 bases remaining between them. The CDR3 runs 13 residues.

This clonotype has just a few counts. Germline is not matched at one junction end, which may reflect a read error. The rearrangement joins TRBV20-1 to TRBJ2-4; D perhaps matches TRBD1 (5 bases). The CDR3 consists of 12 residues. Germline V gene lookup returns CDR1 DFQATT and CDR2 SNEGSKA (reference sequence). The CDR3 here is CSAPKGLAIKYF. CDR3 coding DNA: TGCAGTGCCCCCAAGGGGCTGGCCATTAAGTACTTC.

The chain combines TRBV6-1 with TRBJ2-7; maybe TRBD1 (5 bases). V lost 5 bases and J lost 3, with 11 bases in between. The CDR3 spans 13 residues. Germline values: CDR1 MNHNS, CDR2 SASEGT. The chain's CDR3 is CASSTGKIYEQYF. For the CDR3, the DNA is TGTGCCAGCAGTACAGGAAAGATCTACGAGCAGTACTTC.

This clonotype was counted a few times. This sequence joins TRBV12-3 or TRBV12-4 and TRBJ2-7; 7 nucleotides align to TRBD1. V trimming: 5 bases; J trimming: 5 bases; junction bases outside the gene matches: 6. The length of the CDR3 is 13 residues. In DNA form, the CDR3 reads TGTGCCAGCAGTCGGCGACAGGGCCACGAGCAGTACTTC. Protein sequence: CASSRRQGHEQYF.

In this sample, this clonotype turned up many times. The chain couples TRBV7-9 to TRBJ1-2; D remains ambiguous. Per the germline V gene, CDR1 is SEHNR and CDR2 is FQNEAQ (reference sequence). Trimming shortened V by 4 bases and J by 5 bases, and 8 bases separated the two germline ends. The CDR3 has 12 amino acids. CDR3 DNA sequence: TGTGCCAGCAGCTCCGAGCTTTATGGCTACACCTTC. Its translation is CASSSELYGYTF.

The CDR3 is CASSGTGISGANVLTF. The DNA of the CDR3 is TGTGCCAGCAGTGGCACCGGGATTTCTGGGGCCAACGTCCTGACTTTC. V and J are TRBV6-1 and TRBJ2-6; possible D gene TRBD2, 5 bases. Germline V CDR1 and CDR2: MNHNS, SASEGT. The germline V and J ends were trimmed by 4 bases and 1 base, with 11 bases remaining between them. The CDR3 totals 16 residues.

There are a few counts of this clonotype. V gene TRBV19 combines with J gene TRBJ2-4; a weak D match, TRBD2 (6 bases). The CDR3 extends over 14 amino acids. Germline V gene data show CDR1 as LNHDA and CDR2 as SQIVND (reference sequence). V was pared by 7 bases and J by 3 bases, with 13 bases between. This CDR3 reads CASMSPGDKNIQYF. The CDR3 DNA reads TGTGCCAGTATGTCTCCGGGGGACAAAAACATTCAGTACTTC.

This clonotype has ten or more counts. This sequence joins TRBV10-3 and TRBJ2-2; 7 bases agree with TRBD1. Germline V gene lookup returns CDR1 ENHRY and CDR2 SYGVKD. J gave up 4 bases and V 7 bases, and 6 bases lay outside the gene matches. CDR3 length equals 14 residues. CDR3 sequence reads: CAITATGSTGELFF. The DNA of the CDR3 is TGTGCCATCACCGCGACAGGGAGCACCGGGGAGCTGTTTTTT.

V gene TRBV7-3 combines with J gene TRBJ1-5, with TRBD1 identical over 7 bases. The CDR3 extends over 17 amino acids. With V trimmed by 11 bases and J by 2 bases, 18 bases remained unmatched. The germline V gene has CDR1 SGHTA and CDR2 FQGTGA. The CDR3 DNA reads as TGTGCCCCATCCGAAGGGGTATGGCAGGGGGGCAATCAGCCCCAGCATTTT. Encoded protein: CAPSEGVWQGGNQPQHF.

This clonotype turned up a few times. This chain uses TRBV14 with TRBJ2-7; 7 bases fit TRBD1. This CDR3 spans 14 amino acids. Germline CDR1 and CDR2: SGHDN and FVKESK. V shed 4 bases, J shed 6 bases, and the junction held 9 bases outside the gene matches. CDR3 nucleotide sequence: TGTGCCAGCAGCCCGAGGGGACAGAACGGCGAGCAGTACTTC. This codes for CASSPRGQNGEQYF.

This clonotype appeared many times. The chain employs TRBV6-2 or TRBV6-3 and TRBJ2-7, with a tentative D call TRBD1 (5 bases). Germline CDR1 reads MNHEY; CDR2 reads SVGEGT. Trimming cost V 7 bases and J 0 bases, with 19 bases left between them. The CDR3 length is 16 residues. The CDR3 region has the DNA TGTGCCAGCACCAAAGACCGGACACCGAGCTCCTACGAGCAGTACTTC. The encoded protein is CASTKDRTPSSYEQYF.